One T cell receptor (beta chain) is described in this entry. TCRdb's copy holds only in-frame clones and misses some; the assay was immunoSEQ multiplex PCR. The profile shows roughly 500,000 clones, 89% of them singletons. The data originate from a study of blood T cell repertoires in COVID-19. CDR1 is LGHDT, CDR2 YNNKEL, per germline (reference sequence). Trimming left V 1 base short and J 0 bases short, with 6 bases between. This CDR3 region has 15 residues. Seattle-derived patients entered the study during active infection and were followed longitudinally. Sequenced: peripheral blood. The V call is TRBV3-1 (or the pseudogene TRBV3-2), the J call TRBJ2-2; D unresolved. The origin of this receptor is a man younger than 35 with COVID-19, enrolled during active disease. The CDR3 DNA reads TGTGCCAGCAGCCAAGCGGTAGCGAACACCGGGGAGCTGTTTTTT. Translating it yields CASSQAVANTGELFF.